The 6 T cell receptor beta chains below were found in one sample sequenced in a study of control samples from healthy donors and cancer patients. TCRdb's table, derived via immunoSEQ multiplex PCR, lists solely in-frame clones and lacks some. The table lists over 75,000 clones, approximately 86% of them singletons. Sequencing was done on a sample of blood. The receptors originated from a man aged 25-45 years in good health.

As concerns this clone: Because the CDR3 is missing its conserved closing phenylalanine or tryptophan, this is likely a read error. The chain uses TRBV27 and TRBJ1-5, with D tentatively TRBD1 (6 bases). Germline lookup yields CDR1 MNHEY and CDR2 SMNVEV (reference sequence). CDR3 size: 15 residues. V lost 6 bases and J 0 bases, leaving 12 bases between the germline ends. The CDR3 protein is CASSRTENSNQPQHL. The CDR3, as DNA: TGTGCCAGCAGCCGGACAGAAAATAGCAATCAGCCCCAGCATCTT.

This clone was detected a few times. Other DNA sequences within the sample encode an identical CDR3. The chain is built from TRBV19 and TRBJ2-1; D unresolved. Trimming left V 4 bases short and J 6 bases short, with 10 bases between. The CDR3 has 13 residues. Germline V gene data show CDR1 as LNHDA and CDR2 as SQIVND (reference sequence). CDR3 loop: CASSRTDGNEQFF. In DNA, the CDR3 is TGTGCCAGTAGTAGGACGGACGGCAATGAGCAGTTCTTC. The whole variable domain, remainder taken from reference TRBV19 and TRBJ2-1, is DGGITQSPKYLFRKEGQNVTLSCEQNLNHDAMYWYRQDPGQGLRLIYYSQIVNDFQKGDIAEGYSVSREKKESFPLTVTSAQKNPTAFYLCASSRTDGNEQFFGPGTRLTVL.

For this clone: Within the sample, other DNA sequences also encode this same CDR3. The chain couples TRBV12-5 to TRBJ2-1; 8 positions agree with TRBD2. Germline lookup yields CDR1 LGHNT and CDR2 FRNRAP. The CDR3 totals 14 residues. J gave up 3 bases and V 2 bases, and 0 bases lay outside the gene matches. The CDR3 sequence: CASGLSGGYNEQFF. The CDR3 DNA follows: TGTGCTAGTGGTTTGAGCGGGGGCTACAATGAGCAGTTCTTC.

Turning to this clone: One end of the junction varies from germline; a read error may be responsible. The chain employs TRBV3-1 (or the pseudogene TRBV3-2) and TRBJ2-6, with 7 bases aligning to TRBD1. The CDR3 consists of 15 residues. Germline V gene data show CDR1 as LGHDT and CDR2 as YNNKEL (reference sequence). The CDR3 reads CANSLTGFGANVLTF. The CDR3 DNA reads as TGTGCCAACAGCCTGACAGGGTTCGGGGCCAACGTCCTGACTTTC.

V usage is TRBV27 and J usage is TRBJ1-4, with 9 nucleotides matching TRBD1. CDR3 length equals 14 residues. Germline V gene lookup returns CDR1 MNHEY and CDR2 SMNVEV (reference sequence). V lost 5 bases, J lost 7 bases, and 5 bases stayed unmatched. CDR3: CASSPQGAGEKLFF. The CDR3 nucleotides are TGTGCCAGCAGTCCACAGGGGGCCGGTGAAAAACTGTTTTTT.

CDR3 DNA: TGTGCCTGGAGTGACAGGGGGCTTTACTCCTATAATTCACCCCTCCACTTT. Protein sequence: CAWSDRGLYSYNSPLHF. V is TRBV30 and J is TRBJ1-6; 9 bases match TRBD1. V gave up 1 base and J gave up 0 bases; unmatched junction bases: 4. This CDR3 has 17 amino acids. Germline V gene sequence: CDR1 GTSNPN, CDR2 SVGIG (reference sequence).